Below, 2 T cell receptor beta chains from the same sample are listed, as sequenced in a study of OX40 agonist ivuxolimab in advanced cancers. Assay: immunoSEQ multiplex PCR; the TCRdb copy retains only in-frame clones and omits some. The sample holds 20,000 to 25,000 clones, around nine tenths seen once. The sample consisted of CD4+ or CD8+ T cells sorted from blood, taken in a trial of the OX40 agonist ivuxolimab. The receptors stem from an adult with an advanced solid tumor such as melanoma, head and neck, liver or kidney cancer.

V is TRBV6-5 and J is TRBJ2-1; 7 bases are shared with TRBD2. Germline CDR1 is MNHEY and CDR2 is SVGAGI. The CDR3 is 15 amino acids. Trimming took 0 bases from V and 5 from J; bases not matched to a gene: 4. CDR3 amino acids: CASSYSASGNNEQFF. The CDR3 bases are TGTGCCAGCAGTTACTCGGCTAGCGGAAACAATGAGCAGTTCTTC.

The CDR3 sequence is CASSLSGYTDTQYF. CDR3 nucleotide sequence: TGTGCCAGCAGTTTATCTGGATACACAGATACGCAGTATTTT. This chain links TRBV27 with TRBJ2-3; no clear D. CDR3 length: 14 residues. CDR1 is MNHEY, CDR2 SMNVEV, per germline (reference sequence). V was trimmed by 0 bases and J by 2 bases, leaving 6 bases between them.